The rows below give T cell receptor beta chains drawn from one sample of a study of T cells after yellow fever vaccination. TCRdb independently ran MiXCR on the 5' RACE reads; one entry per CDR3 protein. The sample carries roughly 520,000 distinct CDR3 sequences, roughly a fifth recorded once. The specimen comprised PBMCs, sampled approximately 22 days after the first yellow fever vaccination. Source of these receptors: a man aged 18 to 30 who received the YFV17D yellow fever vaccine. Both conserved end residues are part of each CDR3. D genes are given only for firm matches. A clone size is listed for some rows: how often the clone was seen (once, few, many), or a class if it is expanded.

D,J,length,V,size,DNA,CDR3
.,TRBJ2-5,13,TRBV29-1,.,TGCAGCGCCGCGAGGCGGGGTGACGAGACCCAGTACTTC,CSAARRGDETQYF
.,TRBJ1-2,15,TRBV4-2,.,TGTGCCAGCAGCCAAGATCAGGGTCCCTACTATGGCTACACCTTC,CASSQDQGPYYGYTF
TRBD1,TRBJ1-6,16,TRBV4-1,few,TGCGCCAGCAGCCACCCGACAGGGAGCCTCGATTCACCCCTCCACTTT,CASSHPTGSLDSPLHF
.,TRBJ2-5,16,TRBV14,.,TGTGCCAGCAGCCAAGAATTGGGGCCGGGAGAAGAGACCCAGTACTTC,CASSQELGPGEETQYF
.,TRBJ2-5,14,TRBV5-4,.,TGTGCCAGCAGCTTGGCCCTTAGCAAGGAGACCCAGTACTTC,CASSLALSKETQYF
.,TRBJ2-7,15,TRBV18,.,TGTGCCAGCTCTTCACAAGCAACAAGCTCCTACGAGCAGTACTTC,CASSSQATSSYEQYF
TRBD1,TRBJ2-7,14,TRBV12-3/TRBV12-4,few,TGTGCCAGCAGTCTACAGGGGGCAGGTTACGAGCAGTACTTC,CASSLQGAGYEQYF
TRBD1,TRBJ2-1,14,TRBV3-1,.,TGTGCCAGCAGTCTACAGGGGGCAAGAAATGAGCAGTTCTTC,CASSLQGARNEQFF
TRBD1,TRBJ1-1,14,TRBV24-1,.,TGTGCCACCAGCCAGGGGGCCATGAACACTGAAGCTTTCTTT,CATSQGAMNTEAFF
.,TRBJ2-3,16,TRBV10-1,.,TGCGCCAGCAGTGAAACCGGGACATATAGCACAGATACGCAGTATTTT,CASSETGTYSTDTQYF
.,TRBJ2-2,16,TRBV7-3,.,TGTGCCAGCAGCGACCCGAGGGAGCCGAACACCGGGGAGCTGTTTTTT,CASSDPREPNTGELFF
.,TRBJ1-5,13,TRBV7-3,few,TGTGCCAGCAGCTTCTATGCGGGTCAGCCCCAGCATTTT,CASSFYAGQPQHF
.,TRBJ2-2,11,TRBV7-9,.,TGTGCCAGCACCGATCCCGGGGAGCTGTTTTTT,CASTDPGELFF
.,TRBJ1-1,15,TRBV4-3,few,TGCGCCAGCAGCCTTTGGGGCAGGGCGGGGACTGAAGCTTTCTTT,CASSLWGRAGTEAFF
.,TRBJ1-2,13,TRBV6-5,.,TGTGCCAGCAGCTATCGGAGGGGAGGTGGCTACACCTTC,CASSYRRGGGYTF
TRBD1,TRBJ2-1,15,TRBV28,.,TGTGCCAGCAGTTTAGACAGGGTGACCTACAATGAGCAGTTCTTC,CASSLDRVTYNEQFF
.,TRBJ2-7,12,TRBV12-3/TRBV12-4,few,TGTGCCAGCAGCCGACGGTACTACGAGCAGTACTTC,CASSRRYYEQYF
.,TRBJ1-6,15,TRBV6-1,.,TGTGCCAGCAGCCCCGGGACAACAAATAATTCACCCCTCCACTTT,CASSPGTTNNSPLHF
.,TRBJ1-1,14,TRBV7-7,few,TGTGCTAGCAGCTCCGCTCCCCAGAACACTGAAGCTTTCTTT,CASSSAPQNTEAFF
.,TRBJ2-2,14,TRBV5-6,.,TGTGCCAGCAGCTTGTTTTCCCTAACCGGGGAGCTGTTTTTT,CASSLFSLTGELFF
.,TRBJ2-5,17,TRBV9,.,TGTGCCAGCAGCCCCCTGGGGCCCCGGAGGGGACAAGAGACCCAGTACTTC,CASSPLGPRRGQETQYF
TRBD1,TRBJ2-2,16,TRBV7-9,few,TGTGCCAGCAGCTCACCGGGACAGGGTGATTCCGGGGAGCTGTTTTTT,CASSSPGQGDSGELFF
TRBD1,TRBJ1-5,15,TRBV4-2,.,TGTGCCAGCAGCCGAGGACAGGCGGGAACTCAGCCCCAGCATTTT,CASSRGQAGTQPQHF
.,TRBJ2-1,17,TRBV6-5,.,TGTGCCAGCAGCTACGGGGACGGATTCAGCTCCTACAATGAGCAGTTCTTC,CASSYGDGFSSYNEQFF
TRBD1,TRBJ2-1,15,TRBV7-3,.,TGTGCCAGCAGCTTAACGGGACAGGCGATAAATGAGCAGTTCTTC,CASSLTGQAINEQFF
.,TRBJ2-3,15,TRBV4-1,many,TGCGCCAGCAGCCAAAGGGCCCTAGCCTCAGATACGCAGTATTTT,CASSQRALASDTQYF